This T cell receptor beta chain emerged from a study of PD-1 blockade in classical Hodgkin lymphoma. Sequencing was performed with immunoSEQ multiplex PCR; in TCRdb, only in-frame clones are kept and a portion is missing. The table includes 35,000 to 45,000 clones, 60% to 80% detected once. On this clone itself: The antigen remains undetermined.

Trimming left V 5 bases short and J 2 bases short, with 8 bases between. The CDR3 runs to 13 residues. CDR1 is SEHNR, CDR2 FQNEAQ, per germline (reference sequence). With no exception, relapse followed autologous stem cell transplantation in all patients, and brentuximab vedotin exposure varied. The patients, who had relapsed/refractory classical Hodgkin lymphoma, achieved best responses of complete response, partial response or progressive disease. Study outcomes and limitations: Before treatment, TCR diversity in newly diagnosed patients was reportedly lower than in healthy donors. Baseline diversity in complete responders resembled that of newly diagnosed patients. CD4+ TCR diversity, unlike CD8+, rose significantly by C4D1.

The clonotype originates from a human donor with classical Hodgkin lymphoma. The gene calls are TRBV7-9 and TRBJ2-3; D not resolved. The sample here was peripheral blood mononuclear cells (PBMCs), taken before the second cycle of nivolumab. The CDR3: CASSPGLTDTQYF. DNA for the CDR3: TGTGCCAGCAGCCCCGGGCTCACAGATACGCAGTATTTT.